A selection of T cell receptor beta chains follows, all from one sample in a study of blood T cell repertoires in COVID-19. Some clones are missing from TCRdb's copy, which holds only in-frame ones; the method was immunoSEQ multiplex PCR. Of some 300,000 clones listed, nearly 90% were seen once; the top ten hold approximately 0.98%. Specimen: peripheral blood. The source of these receptors is a middle-aged woman with COVID-19, enrolled during active disease. CDR3s include the opening cysteine and the closing phenylalanine or tryptophan. The order of the fields is clone size, D gene, V gene, J gene, CDR3 protein, CDR3 DNA. A D gene is named only where the DNA matches it firmly. Where a row states a size, it is once, few, many or the class of an expanded clone; other rows omit it.

clone size: -; D gene: TRBD2; V gene: TRBV18; J gene: TRBJ2-1; CDR3 protein: CASSPGTSGGLYNEQFF; CDR3 DNA: TGTGCCAGCTCACCAGGGACTAGCGGGGGGCTCTACAATGAGCAGTTCTTC
clone size: -; D gene: -; V gene: TRBV30; J gene: TRBJ2-3; CDR3 protein: CAYGLTQYF; CDR3 DNA: TGTGCCTATGGACTCACGCAGTATTTT
clone size: -; D gene: -; V gene: TRBV6-2/TRBV6-3; J gene: TRBJ1-1; CDR3 protein: CASSYPPGLEAFF; CDR3 DNA: TGTGCCAGCAGTTACCCCCCAGGCCTGGAAGCTTTCTTT
clone size: -; D gene: TRBD2; V gene: TRBV9; J gene: TRBJ2-5; CDR3 protein: CASSVGGVAGSETQYF; CDR3 DNA: TGTGCCAGCAGCGTAGGTGGGGTAGCGGGGAGTGAGACCCAGTACTTC
clone size: -; D gene: -; V gene: TRBV6-6; J gene: TRBJ2-5; CDR3 protein: CASSYHRPGETQYF; CDR3 DNA: TGTGCCAGCAGTTACCACAGGCCAGGAGAGACCCAGTACTTC
clone size: -; D gene: TRBD1; V gene: TRBV28; J gene: TRBJ2-7; CDR3 protein: CASTTGRDRVIEQYF; CDR3 DNA: TGTGCCAGCACCACGGGCCGGGACAGGGTAATAGAGCAGTACTTC
clone size: -; D gene: TRBD1; V gene: TRBV6-5; J gene: TRBJ1-1; CDR3 protein: CASSFGTGFPLTEAFF; CDR3 DNA: TGTGCCAGCAGTTTTGGGACAGGGTTTCCGTTGACTGAAGCTTTCTTT
clone size: -; D gene: -; V gene: TRBV6-2/TRBV6-3; J gene: TRBJ2-7; CDR3 protein: CASSYSTGPYEQYF; CDR3 DNA: TGTGCCAGCAGTTACTCGACAGGTCCCTACGAGCAGTACTTC
clone size: -; D gene: TRBD2; V gene: TRBV7-8; J gene: TRBJ2-2; CDR3 protein: CASSGRAATGELFF; CDR3 DNA: TGTGCCAGCAGCGGGAGGGCCGCCACCGGGGAGCTGTTTTTT
clone size: -; D gene: TRBD1; V gene: TRBV24-1; J gene: TRBJ1-5; CDR3 protein: CATSDPGQGDQPQHF; CDR3 DNA: TGTGCCACCAGTGATCCGGGACAGGGGGATCAGCCCCAGCATTTT
clone size: -; D gene: -; V gene: TRBV3-1/TRBV3-2; J gene: TRBJ1-3; CDR3 protein: CASSQERNTIYF; CDR3 DNA: TGTGCCAGCAGCCAAGAACGGAACACCATATATTTT
clone size: -; D gene: TRBD2; V gene: TRBV7-9; J gene: TRBJ2-1; CDR3 protein: CASSSLTSGVYNEQFF; CDR3 DNA: TGTGCCAGCAGCTCATTAACTAGCGGGGTCTACAATGAGCAGTTCTTC
clone size: -; D gene: -; V gene: TRBV7-6; J gene: TRBJ2-3; CDR3 protein: CASSFPRQPDTQYF; CDR3 DNA: TGTGCCAGCAGCTTTCCCCGACAGCCAGATACGCAGTATTTT
clone size: -; D gene: TRBD1; V gene: TRBV5-5; J gene: TRBJ1-5; CDR3 protein: CASSPAGTGDQPQHF; CDR3 DNA: TGTGCCAGCAGCCCAGCCGGGACAGGGGACCAGCCCCAGCATTTT
clone size: -; D gene: TRBD1; V gene: TRBV2; J gene: TRBJ2-5; CDR3 protein: CASRNQLTGAETQYF; CDR3 DNA: TGTGCCAGCAGGAACCAACTTACAGGGGCGGAGACCCAGTACTTC
clone size: -; D gene: -; V gene: TRBV5-4; J gene: TRBJ1-6; CDR3 protein: CASSLEGGGSSPLHF; CDR3 DNA: TGTGCCAGCAGCTTGGAGGGGGGGGGATCATCACCCCTCCACTTT
clone size: -; D gene: TRBD1; V gene: TRBV5-4; J gene: TRBJ1-2; CDR3 protein: CASSLTQGEGYTF; CDR3 DNA: TGTGCCAGCAGCTTGACACAGGGGGAGGGCTACACCTTC
clone size: -; D gene: -; V gene: TRBV19; J gene: TRBJ2-3; CDR3 protein: CASNIPGVADTQYF; CDR3 DNA: TGTGCCAGTAATATTCCAGGGGTGGCAGATACGCAGTATTTT
clone size: -; D gene: -; V gene: TRBV2; J gene: TRBJ2-3; CDR3 protein: CASSVGAGDADTQYF; CDR3 DNA: TGTGCCAGCAGTGTGGGGGCAGGAGATGCAGATACGCAGTATTTT
clone size: -; D gene: TRBD1; V gene: TRBV7-3; J gene: TRBJ1-2; CDR3 protein: CASSSSDRGGYTF; CDR3 DNA: TGTGCCAGCAGCTCCTCGGACAGGGGTGGCTACACCTTC
clone size: -; D gene: TRBD2; V gene: TRBV7-2; J gene: TRBJ2-7; CDR3 protein: CASSLGDRSSGSYEQYF; CDR3 DNA: TGTGCCAGCAGCCTCGGAGACCGGTCTAGCGGGAGCTACGAGCAGTACTTC
clone size: -; D gene: TRBD1; V gene: TRBV5-5; J gene: TRBJ1-6; CDR3 protein: CASSLDSGTGSSPLHF; CDR3 DNA: TGTGCCAGCAGCTTGGATTCCGGGACAGGGTCTTCACCCCTCCACTTT
clone size: -; D gene: -; V gene: TRBV28; J gene: TRBJ2-2; CDR3 protein: CASSLSPGAPGELFF; CDR3 DNA: TGTGCCAGCAGTTTAAGTCCCGGTGCCCCCGGGGAGCTGTTTTTT
clone size: -; D gene: -; V gene: TRBV23-1; J gene: TRBJ1-6; CDR3 protein: CASRPLSSGDNSPLHF; CDR3 DNA: TGCGCCAGCAGGCCGTTGTCCTCGGGGGATAATTCACCCCTCCACTTT
clone size: -; D gene: TRBD1; V gene: TRBV19; J gene: TRBJ1-6; CDR3 protein: CASSIVGRGHSPLHF; CDR3 DNA: TGTGCCAGTAGTATTGTCGGAAGGGGGCATTCACCCCTCCACTTT
clone size: -; D gene: -; V gene: TRBV13; J gene: TRBJ1-2; CDR3 protein: CASSSPQGSGYGYTF; CDR3 DNA: TGTGCCAGCAGCTCCCCGCAGGGTAGCGGGTATGGCTACACCTTC
clone size: -; D gene: TRBD1; V gene: TRBV18; J gene: TRBJ2-7; CDR3 protein: CASSRDRGDEQYF; CDR3 DNA: TGTGCCAGCTCACGGGACAGGGGGGACGAGCAGTACTTC
clone size: -; D gene: TRBD1; V gene: TRBV6-6; J gene: TRBJ2-4; CDR3 protein: CASSRTGTALAENIQYF; CDR3 DNA: TGTGCCAGCAGTCGGACAGGTACCGCTCTAGCTGAAAACATTCAGTACTTC
clone size: -; D gene: -; V gene: TRBV10-3; J gene: TRBJ1-3; CDR3 protein: CAISDRLDGNTIYF; CDR3 DNA: TGTGCCATCAGTGACAGGCTGGATGGAAACACCATATATTTT
clone size: -; D gene: TRBD1; V gene: TRBV20-1; J gene: TRBJ2-4; CDR3 protein: CSASQEGAGAKNIQYF; CDR3 DNA: TGCAGTGCTAGTCAAGAGGGGGCCGGAGCCAAAAACATTCAGTACTTC
clone size: -; D gene: TRBD2; V gene: TRBV24-1; J gene: TRBJ2-3; CDR3 protein: CATSGGAAYSTDTQYF; CDR3 DNA: TGTGCCACCAGCGGGGGGGCAGCCTATAGCACAGATACGCAGTATTTT
clone size: -; D gene: TRBD1; V gene: TRBV7-9; J gene: TRBJ1-2; CDR3 protein: CASSLAGTGKASYTF; CDR3 DNA: TGTGCCAGCAGCTTAGCTGGGACAGGGAAGGCGAGCTACACCTTC
clone size: -; D gene: -; V gene: TRBV5-3; J gene: TRBJ2-1; CDR3 protein: CARSLPRLEGHNEQFF; CDR3 DNA: TGTGCCAGAAGCTTGCCCCGACTAGAGGGCCACAATGAGCAGTTCTTC
clone size: -; D gene: -; V gene: TRBV3-1/TRBV3-2; J gene: TRBJ1-1; CDR3 protein: CASSQVGGNTEAFF; CDR3 DNA: TGTGCCAGCAGCCAAGTAGGGGGGAACACTGAAGCTTTCTTT
clone size: once; D gene: -; V gene: TRBV7-9; J gene: TRBJ2-2; CDR3 protein: CASSPYRTRGNTGELFF; CDR3 DNA: TGTGCCAGCAGCCCCTACCGGACAAGGGGGAACACCGGGGAGCTGTTTTTT
clone size: -; D gene: -; V gene: TRBV6-6; J gene: TRBJ1-1; CDR3 protein: CASSYPPALRATEAFF; CDR3 DNA: TGTGCCAGCAGTTACCCACCGGCCCTGAGGGCCACTGAAGCTTTCTTT
clone size: -; D gene: -; V gene: TRBV5-1; J gene: TRBJ2-2; CDR3 protein: CASRNVDSRTGELFF; CDR3 DNA: TGCGCCAGCAGAAATGTGGACAGTCGCACCGGGGAGCTGTTTTTT
clone size: -; D gene: -; V gene: TRBV7-8; J gene: TRBJ1-1; CDR3 protein: CASSSDTEAFF; CDR3 DNA: TGTGCCAGCAGCTCTGACACTGAAGCTTTCTTT
clone size: -; D gene: TRBD1; V gene: TRBV23-1; J gene: TRBJ1-4; CDR3 protein: CASSQKREGQDFNEKLFF; CDR3 DNA: TGCGCCAGCAGTCAAAAAAGAGAGGGACAGGACTTTAATGAAAAACTGTTTTTT
clone size: -; D gene: -; V gene: TRBV14; J gene: TRBJ1-1; CDR3 protein: CASSQLVAVAYTEAFF; CDR3 DNA: TGTGCCAGCAGCCAACTAGTGGCGGTTGCGTACACTGAAGCTTTCTTT
clone size: once; D gene: TRBD1; V gene: TRBV5-5; J gene: TRBJ1-1; CDR3 protein: CASSWTDTGGTEAFF; CDR3 DNA: TGTGCCAGCAGCTGGACAGACACAGGGGGCACTGAAGCTTTCTTT
clone size: -; D gene: -; V gene: TRBV4-3; J gene: TRBJ2-1; CDR3 protein: CASSQDARGDYNEQFF; CDR3 DNA: TGCGCCAGCAGCCAAGATGCGCGGGGCGACTACAATGAGCAGTTCTTC
clone size: -; D gene: TRBD1; V gene: TRBV5-4; J gene: TRBJ2-1; CDR3 protein: CASSLHRGRDNEQFF; CDR3 DNA: TGTGCCAGCAGCTTGCACAGGGGACGGGACAATGAGCAGTTCTTC
clone size: -; D gene: TRBD2; V gene: TRBV5-1; J gene: TRBJ2-7; CDR3 protein: CASSLGGLAGRQGEQYF; CDR3 DNA: TGCGCCAGCAGCTTGGGCGGGCTAGCGGGCCGGCAGGGCGAGCAGTACTTC
clone size: -; D gene: TRBD1; V gene: TRBV6-5; J gene: TRBJ1-4; CDR3 protein: CASRDRVYEKLFF; CDR3 DNA: TGTGCCAGCAGGGACAGGGTTTATGAAAAACTGTTTTTT
clone size: -; D gene: -; V gene: TRBV20-1; J gene: TRBJ2-7; CDR3 protein: CSAHRYEQYF; CDR3 DNA: TGCAGTGCCCACAGATACGAGCAGTACTTC
clone size: few; D gene: -; V gene: TRBV11-2; J gene: TRBJ2-2; CDR3 protein: CASSLDGTFTFLRTGELFF; CDR3 DNA: TGTGCCAGCAGCTTAGATGGGACATTCACTTTCCTACGCACCGGGGAGCTGTTTTTT
clone size: -; D gene: TRBD2; V gene: TRBV5-1; J gene: TRBJ2-1; CDR3 protein: CASSLGQREEAYNEQFF; CDR3 DNA: TGCGCCAGCAGCTTAGGCCAACGGGAGGAAGCCTACAATGAGCAGTTCTTC
clone size: few; D gene: TRBD2; V gene: TRBV6-5; J gene: TRBJ2-7; CDR3 protein: CASSYEGLARTYEQYF; CDR3 DNA: TGTGCCAGCAGTTACGAAGGACTAGCGCGAACCTACGAGCAGTACTTC
clone size: -; D gene: -; V gene: TRBV27; J gene: TRBJ1-6; CDR3 protein: CASSLDISYNSPLHF; CDR3 DNA: TGTGCCAGCAGTTTAGACATCTCCTATAATTCACCCCTCCACTTT
clone size: -; D gene: -; V gene: TRBV20-1; J gene: TRBJ2-4; CDR3 protein: CSAPSSDIQYF; CDR3 DNA: TGCAGTGCTCCATCATCAGACATTCAGTACTTC
clone size: -; D gene: TRBD1; V gene: TRBV12-3/TRBV12-4; J gene: TRBJ1-2; CDR3 protein: CASSFDRGNGYTF; CDR3 DNA: TGTGCCAGCAGTTTTGACAGGGGGAATGGCTACACCTTC
clone size: -; D gene: -; V gene: TRBV5-6; J gene: TRBJ1-5; CDR3 protein: CASSVSPGVSNQPQHF; CDR3 DNA: TGTGCCAGCAGCGTATCGCCGGGAGTTAGCAATCAGCCCCAGCATTTT